This TCR beta chain came from a study of T cell responses to AZD1222 COVID-19 vaccine. For the study at large: Second-dose schedules of about 4 or about 12 weeks were combined.

Study observations and caveats: Nearly half of spike-specific TCRs reportedly target variant regions that are unmutated in the B.1.351 and B.1.1.7 variants.

In this sample, this clone turned up once. The antigen remains undetermined. Looked up from germline, CDR1 is SEHNR and CDR2 is FQNEAQ (reference sequence). The CDR3 loop spans 15 amino acids. V lost 3 bases to trimming and J lost 12 bases, with 20 bases between them. Profiled with immunoSEQ multiplex PCR; TCRdb holds only in-frame clones, not every one. The table lists about 190,000 clones, 85% to 95% of them singletons. The sequence came from an adult in good health. The chain carries TRBV7-9 and TRBJ1-4; no definite D call. The material was peripheral blood, obtained on day 0 of AZD1222 vaccination. In DNA form, the CDR3 reads TGTGCCAGCAGCTTCGACGCGATTAATGAAAATGAACTGTTTTTT. Protein product: CASSFDAINENELFF.